This T cell receptor (beta chain) was sequenced in a study of T cells in Graves' hyperthyroidism and ophthalmopathy. The CDR3 regions of TCR beta were amplified from RNA transcripts. The primer set for the first-round RT-PCR of the TCR CDR3 was HTBI. TCRdb reprocessed the multiplex PCR reads with MiXCR, giving one entry per CDR3 protein. The repertoire has roughly 250,000 distinct CDR3 sequences, approximately 14% of them found once; the top ten carry 13%. This clonotype was found many times. CDR1 is KGHSH and CDR2 is LQKENI in the germline V gene. Trimming stripped 3 bases from V and 3 bases from J, with 14 bases between. This CDR3 spans 15 amino acids.

This receptor was obtained from a woman aged 40 to 50 with Graves' hyperthyroidism that later progressed to Graves' ophthalmopathy. The sequencing sample was made of blood. The V gene is TRBV18, the J gene TRBJ1-2, with D unresolved. CDR3 DNA sequence: TGTGCCAGCTCACCTGGATCTCTAAGGGACTATGGCTACACCTTC. Translation gives CASSPGSLRDYGYTF.